These T cell receptor beta chains were read from a single sample in a study of T cell changes during pregnancy in multiple sclerosis. Sequencing used immunoSEQ multiplex PCR; TCRdb keeps in-frame clones, though not all of them. Of tens of thousands of clones detected, roughly nine tenths appear once; the ten largest clones hold roughly 4%. This sample comprised PBMCs, obtained in the first trimester of pregnancy. Receptors originate from a female donor in good health, serving as a control in a pregnancy study. Some clones in this sample may be carry-over from other donors' samples. Each CDR3 is given with its conserved first and last residue. The D gene is left open where the match is weak. A clone size is listed for some rows: how often the clone was seen (once, few, many), or a class if it is expanded.

.	.	12	TRBV7-9	TRBJ2-1	CASSDDRHEQFF	TGTGCCAGCAGCGATGACAGGCATGAGCAGTTCTTC
TRBD1	.	15	TRBV5-5	TRBJ1-3	CASSLMDRAGNTIYF	TGTGCCAGCAGCTTAATGGACAGGGCTGGAAACACCATATATTTT
TRBD1	.	16	TRBV5-5	TRBJ1-1	CASSLGVGQANTEAFF	TGTGCCAGCAGCTTGGGAGTGGGACAGGCGAACACTGAAGCTTTCTTT
TRBD1	.	16	TRBV6-4	TRBJ1-2	CASSPGQPSSRYGYTF	TGTGCCAGCAGTCCGGGACAGCCGTCTTCCCGCTATGGCTACACCTTC
TRBD2	.	14	TRBV6-5	TRBJ2-3	CASSYGPTSGSQYF	TGTGCCAGCAGTTACGGTCCGACTAGCGGCTCGCAGTATTTT
TRBD2	.	16	TRBV5-1	TRBJ2-3	CASSHGLAGEGDTQYF	TGCGCCAGCAGCCATGGACTAGCGGGAGAGGGGGATACGCAGTATTTT
TRBD2	.	17	TRBV11-2	TRBJ2-1	CASSLSTLAGGYNEQFF	TGTGCCAGCAGCTTGTCAACACTAGCGGGAGGCTACAATGAGCAGTTCTTC
.	.	14	TRBV2	TRBJ2-3	CASRGGSSTDTQYF	TGTGCCAGCAGAGGGGGTAGTAGCACAGATACGCAGTATTTT
.	.	15	TRBV30	TRBJ2-3	CAWSVGAGLTDTQYF	TGTGCCTGGAGTGTCGGGGCGGGACTCACAGATACGCAGTATTTT
TRBD1	.	12	TRBV10-3	TRBJ2-2	CAAGQGTGELFF	TGTGCCGCGGGACAGGGAACCGGGGAGCTGTTTTTT
TRBD1	.	13	TRBV5-1	TRBJ1-1	CASSFDRATEAFF	TGCGCCAGCAGCTTCGACAGGGCCACTGAAGCTTTCTTT
TRBD1	.	16	TRBV5-4	TRBJ1-4	CASSLVLRGRGEKLFF	TGTGCCAGCAGCTTGGTCCTCAGGGGGCGGGGAGAAAAACTGTTTTTT
.	.	13	TRBV27	TRBJ1-1	CASSLRGSTEAFF	TGTGCCAGCAGTTTGCGGGGATCCACTGAAGCTTTCTTT
TRBD2	.	17	TRBV15	TRBJ2-2	CATSMGLAGGKPGELFF	TGTGCCACCAGCATGGGACTAGCGGGAGGAAAACCCGGGGAGCTGTTTTTT
TRBD2	.	17	TRBV5-1	TRBJ2-7	CASSRLGLATTVYEQYF	TGCGCCAGCAGCCGACTCGGACTAGCTACGACGGTTTACGAGCAGTACTTC
TRBD2	.	16	TRBV5-4	TRBJ2-1	CASSFGGTSVTNEQFF	TGTGCCAGCAGCTTTGGGGGGACTAGCGTCACCAATGAGCAGTTCTTC
.	.	13	TRBV6-5	TRBJ2-1	CASRLGLYNEQFF	TGTGCCAGCAGACTTGGACTATACAATGAGCAGTTCTTC
.	.	14	TRBV7-2	TRBJ2-7	CASSHGHADYEQYF	TGTGCCAGCAGCCACGGCCATGCGGACTACGAGCAGTACTTC
.	once	16	TRBV7-2	TRBJ1-6	CASSLVGSSYNSPLHF	TGTGCCAGCAGCTTGGTAGGGAGCTCCTATAATTCACCCCTCCACTTT
.	.	15	TRBV30	TRBJ2-7	CAWSVQRGRTYEQYF	TGTGCCTGGAGTGTTCAAAGAGGGAGGACCTACGAGCAGTACTTC
.	.	13	TRBV7-8	TRBJ1-2	CASSSTGRYGYTF	TGTGCCAGCAGCTCAACCGGGAGATATGGCTACACCTTC
.	once	14	TRBV6-6	TRBJ2-7	CASSYSRTHYEQYF	TGTGCCAGCAGTTACTCGCGGACACACTACGAGCAGTACTTC
TRBD1	.	13	TRBV5-4	TRBJ2-4	CASNLQGENIQYF	TGTGCCAGCAACCTACAGGGGGAAAACATTCAGTACTTC
.	.	13	TRBV7-2	TRBJ1-4	CASSPRAREKLFF	TGTGCCAGCAGCCCGCGGGCGCGTGAAAAACTGTTTTTT
.	.	14	TRBV19	TRBJ2-7	CASSILPGLYEQYF	TGTGCCAGTAGTATACTCCCAGGACTTTACGAGCAGTACTTC
.	.	17	TRBV21-1	TRBJ2-3	CASSMLAGGPCTDTQYF	TGTGCCAGCAGTATGCTCGCGGGGGGACCGTGCACAGATACGCAGTATTTT
.	.	16	TRBV4-1	TRBJ2-2	CASSQELSGYTGELFF	TGCGCCAGCAGCCAAGAACTATCCGGATACACCGGGGAGCTGTTTTTT
.	.	14	TRBV5-1	TRBJ2-3	CASSSGLNTDTQYF	TGCGCCAGCAGCTCGGGACTCAACACAGATACGCAGTATTTT
TRBD2	.	16	TRBV28	TRBJ2-7	CASSSGLAGASYEQYF	TGTGCCAGCAGTTCGGGACTAGCGGGAGCTTCCTACGAGCAGTACTTC
.	.	13	TRBV29-1	TRBJ2-7	CSALQGIGYEQYF	TGCAGCGCCCTACAGGGTATAGGATACGAGCAGTACTTC
.	few	14	TRBV7-9	TRBJ2-5	CASTWGGSRETQYF	TGTGCCAGCACCTGGGGGGGCTCTCGAGAGACCCAGTACTTC
.	.	14	TRBV15	TRBJ2-1	CATSRDPGRNEQFF	TGTGCCACCAGCAGAGATCCGGGTCGTAACGAGCAGTTCTTC
TRBD1	once	17	TRBV19	TRBJ1-5	CASRLRGTVYSNQPQHF	TGTGCCAGCCGTCTTAGGGGGACAGTCTATAGCAATCAGCCCCAGCATTTT
TRBD1	.	14	TRBV5-8	TRBJ1-3	CASSGGQYGNTIYF	TGTGCCAGCAGCGGGGGACAGTATGGAAACACCATATATTTT
TRBD2	.	15	TRBV15	TRBJ2-1	CATSSFREGLNEQFF	TGTGCCACCAGCAGCTTCCGGGAGGGCCTTAATGAGCAGTTCTTC
TRBD1	.	14	TRBV28	TRBJ1-2	CASSRDRGFFGYTF	TGTGCCAGCAGTAGAGACAGGGGTTTTTTTGGCTACACCTTC
.	.	14	TRBV2	TRBJ2-2	CASSEVSGSGELFF	TGTGCCAGCAGTGAGGTATCGGGGAGCGGGGAGCTGTTTTTT
TRBD2	.	17	TRBV7-2	TRBJ2-4	CASSLGSSGLAKNIQYF	TGTGCCAGCAGCTTAGGTTCTAGCGGACTAGCCAAAAACATTCAGTACTTC
TRBD1	.	15	TRBV28	TRBJ1-6	CASSYGDREYSPLHF	TGTGCCAGCAGTTACGGGGACAGGGAATACTCACCCCTCCACTTT
TRBD1	.	16	TRBV9	TRBJ1-2	CASSAGGTGGRYGYTF	TGTGCCAGCAGCGCGGGGGGGACAGGGGGCCGCTATGGCTACACCTTC
TRBD2	.	14	TRBV29-1	TRBJ2-2	CSVEGGGGTGELFF	TGCAGCGTTGAGGGGGGGGGAGGCACCGGGGAGCTGTTTTTT
TRBD2	.	17	TRBV28	TRBJ2-4	CASSLRREGVAKNIQYF	TGTGCCAGCAGTTTACGGCGGGAGGGGGTAGCCAAAAACATTCAGTACTTC
TRBD2	.	16	TRBV5-1	TRBJ2-3	CASSLEALAGLDTQYF	TGCGCCAGCAGCTTGGAAGCTCTAGCGGGATTAGATACGCAGTATTTT
.	.	13	TRBV5-6	TRBJ1-5	CASSLAGNQPQHF	TGTGCCAGCAGCTTGGCCGGGAATCAGCCCCAGCATTTT
TRBD1	.	13	TRBV19	TRBJ1-4	CASSTTGNEKLFF	TGTGCCAGTAGTACGACAGGGAATGAAAAACTGTTTTTT
TRBD2	.	11	TRBV20-1	TRBJ2-1	CSAPRLAEQFF	TGCAGTGCTCCGCGACTAGCAGAGCAGTTCTTC
.	.	16	TRBV10-3	TRBJ1-5	CAISEPRTGSGQPQHF	TGTGCCATCAGTGAGCCCCGAACAGGTTCGGGTCAGCCCCAGCATTTT
.	few	15	TRBV6-5	TRBJ1-6	CASSLTGDGSSPLHF	TGTGCCAGCAGCCTTACGGGGGACGGGAGTTCACCCCTCCACTTT
.	.	14	TRBV10-3	TRBJ2-1	CAISESRQHNEQFF	TGTGCCATCAGTGAGTCAAGACAACACAATGAGCAGTTCTTC
.	.	14	TRBV6-5	TRBJ1-1	CASSYTTGNPEAFF	TGTGCCAGCAGTTACACAACAGGGAACCCTGAAGCTTTCTTT
.	.	13	TRBV4-3	TRBJ2-1	CASSQDGGYEQFF	TGCGCCAGCAGCCAAGATGGGGGGTATGAGCAGTTCTTC
TRBD1	.	15	TRBV19	TRBJ2-7	CASSTPGQGVHEQYF	TGTGCCAGTAGTACGCCCGGACAGGGGGTCCACGAGCAGTACTTC